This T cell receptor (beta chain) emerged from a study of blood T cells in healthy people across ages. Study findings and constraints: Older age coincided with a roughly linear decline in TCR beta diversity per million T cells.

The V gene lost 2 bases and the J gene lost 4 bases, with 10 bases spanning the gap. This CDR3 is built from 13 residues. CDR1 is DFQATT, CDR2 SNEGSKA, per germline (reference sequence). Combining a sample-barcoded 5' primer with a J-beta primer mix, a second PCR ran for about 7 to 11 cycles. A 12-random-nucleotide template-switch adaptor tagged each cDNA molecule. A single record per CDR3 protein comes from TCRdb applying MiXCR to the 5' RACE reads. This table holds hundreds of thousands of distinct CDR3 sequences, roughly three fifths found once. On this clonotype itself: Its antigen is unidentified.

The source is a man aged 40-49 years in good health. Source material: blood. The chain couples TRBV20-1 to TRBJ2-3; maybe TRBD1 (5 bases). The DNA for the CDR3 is TGCAGTGCTAGAAATTTAGGGGCAGATACGCAGTATTTT. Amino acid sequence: CSARNLGADTQYF.